A single T cell receptor (beta chain) is shown here with its context. The target of this receptor is not known. Base quality data are lacking; no much larger clone is found one base away. This entry is derived from a study of shared T cell receptors in the human thymus (dated by TCRdb to the early 2020s). Looking at the study overall: The study examined how self-reactive, shared T-cell receptor alpha chains are generated in the human thymus.

The library relied on the immunoSEQ multiplex PCR assay. What TCRdb holds here is the immuneACCESS table cut down to in-frame rearrangements. Part of the clones is not present; checked against another copy, under half of the missing clones reflect an unresolved V gene, and the others are unexplained. The sample includes hundreds of thousands of clones, with 78% observed a single time. Of the sample, roughly 0.013% falls within the top ten clones. The data also belong to a second study, concerning human thymus T cells. Looking at the second paper: Immunologically healthy infants undergoing open corrective cardiac surgery for congenital heart defects in Finland were used as donors. Thymus tissue was collected as surgical resects that were removed during corrective cardiac surgery. V and J gene segment usage appeared biased in both thymic and peripheral blood repertoires. Highly overlapping thymic TCR repertoires among unrelated individuals were reported in the related research. The study characterized TCR alpha and beta repertoires from eight infant thymus samples and four related peripheral blood samples. Donor ages ranging from about 6 to 250 days were recorded, and five to seven male and a couple of female infants were included in the cohort. After being mechanically released from the tissue, thymocytes were kept at -70 degrees C in pellets of about 10-32 million cells. A QIAsymphony instrument was used to extract genomic DNA from the frozen cell pellets. Using the immunoSEQ multiplex PCR assay, the TCRB and TCRAD loci were amplified from a standardized quantity of quality-controlled genomic DNA. The V(D)J region was spanned by amplicons of a length sufficient to cover the CDR3 and to identify V and J genes. The amplicons were sequenced on an Illumina platform via the commercial immunoSEQ service. Primer bias and sequencing errors were corrected using previously described methods, and TCRAD and TCRB definitions followed the IMGT database. Analysis of the repertoires was done with immunoSEQ Analyzer 3.0 and VDJTools and included basic statistics, V/J segment usage, diversity estimates, rarefaction and pairwise overlap. Chao1, ChaoE, Efron-Thisted, Shannon and inverse Simpson indices were used to estimate diversity, which was also estimated on datasets down-sampled to the smallest sample. Repertoire overlap was assessed by strict matching of CDR3 nucleotide sequence, V gene and J gene, and clustering was done by Jaccard-based multidimensional scaling. Thymus samples yielded on average about 810,000 unique TCRB clonotypes, compared with 80,000 to 85,000 from blood samples.

The clonotype was recovered from a boy under three years old with a congenital heart defect. Donor details come from another sample of the same person, matched by shared clones. The specimen was thymocytes.

The CDR3 here reads CATSREGTSVPGELFF. In nucleotide form, the sequence is TGTGCCACCAGCAGAGAGGGGACTAGCGTCCCAGGGGAGCTGTTTTTT. The chain is assembled from TRBV15 and TRBJ2-2; the central 10 bases match TRBD2. Reading the germline V gene (reference sequence) gives CDR1 LNHNV and CDR2 YYDKDF. After removal of 0 bases from V and 8 bases from J, the junction retains 6 bases not matched to a gene. The CDR3 numbers 16 residues from cysteine through phenylalanine. This entry keeps only the CDR3 DNA: 48 bases, framed from base 1.